The table lists the clone carrying this TCR beta chain with a count of one. Its antigen is as yet unknown. Here immunoSEQ multiplex PCR was the method, and the copy in TCRdb shows in-frame clones only, minus some. The table records roughly 1.4 million clones, approximately 98.5% of them present only once. The data are from a study of shared clonotypes between healthy human individuals. Findings and caveats of the study: About 5% was the fraction of naive CD4 clonotypes found shared across four donors.

This TCR derives from a man aged 30 to 45 in good health. The specimen sequenced was naive CD4+ T cells sorted from blood. Sample subset: CD45RA+ positively selected.

CDR3 bases: TGTGCCAGTAGAAAGCGGGGGGTTGGTGAAAAACTGTTTTTT. This codes for CASRKRGVGEKLFF. This sequence joins TRBV19 and TRBJ1-4; a weak D match, TRBD1 (5 bases). Trimming left V 6 bases short and J 7 bases short, with 15 bases between. The CDR3 has 14 residues. Germline values: CDR1 LNHDA, CDR2 SQIVND (reference sequence).